What follows are 22 T cell receptor beta chains derived from one specimen sequenced in a study of T cells in Graves' hyperthyroidism and ophthalmopathy. RNA transcripts yielded amplified TCR beta CDR3 regions. HTBI primers were employed in a first-round RT-PCR of the TCR CDR3. TCRdb re-called the multiplex PCR reads through MiXCR, storing one row per CDR3 protein. The sample includes about 530,000 distinct CDR3 sequences, 15% to 20% of them seen just once. Material for sequencing was blood. The receptors stem from a woman aged 18-29 years with Graves' ophthalmopathy.

This clonotype was seen a handful of times. The chain carries TRBV7-9 and TRBJ1-2; 7 positions agree with TRBD1. The CDR3 is 15 amino acids. Germline V lookup: CDR1 SEHNR, CDR2 FQNEAQ (reference sequence). With 1 base clipped from V and 6 bases from J, the junction kept 8 bases outside the gene matches. CDR3 nucleotide sequence: TGTGCCAGCAGCTTAGTCGGGACAGCGATCGATGGCTACACCTTC. Translating gives CASSLVGTAIDGYTF. The whole variable domain, remainder taken from reference TRBV7-9 and TRBJ1-2, is DTGVSQNPRHKITKRGQNVTFRCDPISEHNRLYWYRQTLGQGPEFLTYFQNEAQLEKSRLLSDRFSAERPKGSFSTLEIQRTEQGDSAMYLCASSLVGTAIDGYTFGSGTRLTVV.

This clonotype was counted a few times. With a much larger clone just one base away, this may be a read error. The V call is TRBV12-3 or TRBV12-4, the J call TRBJ2-5; 9 bases fit TRBD2. This CDR3 has 15 amino acids. The junction had 9 bases not matched to a gene; V was cut back by 3 bases and J by 7 bases. The DNA for the CDR3 is TGTGCCAGCAGTTTGGGCGGGGGGGCTCCAGGGACCCAGTACTTC. Protein product: CASSLGGGAPGTQYF.

This clonotype was seen ten or more times. The chain links TRBV7-2 to TRBJ2-7, with TRBD2 matching over 11 bases. The CDR3 loop spans 16 amino acids. CDR1 SGHTA and CDR2 FQGNSA come from the germline V gene. J was trimmed by 0 bases and V by 5 bases; bases with no gene match: 6. The CDR3 region is CASSPEGTSGSYEQYF. The DNA for the CDR3 is TGTGCCAGCAGCCCGGAGGGGACTAGCGGCTCCTACGAGCAGTACTTC. Full variable domain (outside the CDR3, taken from reference TRBV7-2 and TRBJ2-7): GAGVSQSPSNKVTEKGKDVELRCDPISGHTALYWYRQSLGQGLEFLIYFQGNSAPDKSGLPSDRFSAERTGGSVSTLTIQRTQQEDSAVYLCASSPEGTSGSYEQYFGPGTRLTVT.

Only a few counts were recorded for this clonotype. This chain uses TRBV29-1 with TRBJ2-3; D gene uncertain. The length of the CDR3 is 15 residues. Germline V gene lookup returns CDR1 SQVTM and CDR2 ANQGSEA. V was trimmed by 6 bases and J by 0 bases, leaving 16 bases between them. The CDR3 DNA reads as TGCAGCGTGATACCCCGGCGTAGCAGCACAGATACGCAGTATTTT. Its translation: CSVIPRRSSTDTQYF.

As to this clonotype: A read error may produce the germline difference seen at one junction end. The rearrangement uses TRBV5-1 and TRBJ1-3; no firm D call. Germline loops: CDR1 SGHRS, CDR2 YFSETQ. The CDR3 is 14 amino acids. The CDR3 DNA is TGTGCCAGCAGCGACCGGACCTCTGGAAACACCATATATTTT. This codes for CASSDRTSGNTIYF.

This clonotype was recorded once. The rearrangement joins TRBV12-3 or TRBV12-4 to TRBJ1-1; weak D call: TRBD1 (5 bases). The V end was cut by 8 bases, the J end by 5 bases, with 15 bases between. This CDR3 spans 13 amino acids. The CDR3 DNA reads as TGTGCCAGCTCACGGGGGGGGACGACTGAAGCTTTCTTT. Encoded protein: CASSRGGTTEAFF.

V usage is TRBV19 and J usage is TRBJ1-6, with 9 bases aligning to TRBD1. The CDR3 has 13 amino acids. CDR1 LNHDA and CDR2 SQIVND come from the germline V gene (reference sequence). V gave up 8 bases and J gave up 10 bases; unmatched junction bases: 6. In DNA, the CDR3 is TGTGCCAGTCGGGACAGGGTTATATCACCCCTCCACTTT. Amino acid sequence: CASRDRVISPLHF.

Notes on this clonotype: This may be a read error, as it is one base from a much larger clone. The gene calls are TRBV7-3 and TRBJ2-3; D may be TRBD2 (5 bases). The CDR3 contains 14 residues. The V gene's germline CDR1 is SGHTA and CDR2 FQGTGA. As DNA, the CDR3 is TGTCCCAGCAGCCGACGGACTCAAACGGATACGCAGTATTTT. This codes for CPSSRRTQTDTQYF.

This clonotype was observed at least ten times. V and J are TRBV28 and TRBJ1-6, with unresolved D. V shed 6 bases and J shed 11 bases, with 14 bases lying between them. Germline CDR1 MDHEN, CDR2 SYDVKM. The CDR3 covers 13 residues. CDR3 sequence reads: CASSLPQATPLHF. The CDR3 nucleotides are TGTGCCAGCAGCCTGCCCCAGGCTACACCCCTCCACTTT.

This clonotype was recorded at least ten times. The V gene is TRBV20-1, the J gene TRBJ1-1; D might be TRBD1 (5 bases). Trimming pared 5 bases from V and 1 base from J, leaving 17 bases between. The germline CDR1 and CDR2 sequences are DFQATT and SNEGSKA (reference sequence). The CDR3 is 15 amino acids. As DNA, the CDR3 is TGCAGTGCTGACCCCTCGGGGGTCGCGAACACTGAAGCTTTCTTT. Translated: CSADPSGVANTEAFF.

The table lists this clonotype with a few counts. The chain uses TRBV6-1 and TRBJ1-6, with D tentatively TRBD1 (5 bases). The germline CDR1 and CDR2 sequences are MNHNS and SASEGT. The CDR3 is 15 residues long. V lost 4 bases and J lost 9, with 16 bases in between. The CDR3, as DNA: TGTGCCAGCAGTGCCACCCCAGGGACTCGTTCACCCCTCCACTTT. Translation: CASSATPGTRSPLHF.

This clonotype was recorded at least ten times. The chain combines TRBV11-2 with TRBJ1-3; weak D call: TRBD1 (5 bases). The ends were cut back, 4 bases at V and 4 bases at J, with 11 bases in the middle. From germline, CDR1 is SGHAT and CDR2 FQNNGV. The CDR3 covers 14 residues. CDR3 DNA: TGTGCCAGCAGCTCTGGGACGCCAGGAAACACCATATATTTT. It is translated as CASSSGTPGNTIYF.

This clonotype was detected many times. The rearrangement links TRBV3-1 to TRBJ2-1; 9 nucleotides agree with TRBD2. Germline assignment: CDR1 LGHDT and CDR2 YNNKEL (reference sequence). V shed 0 bases, J shed 4 bases, and the junction held 4 bases outside the gene matches. The CDR3 is 16 residues long. CDR3 DNA sequence: TGTGCCAGCAGCCAAGATGTAGCGGGGGTTTACAATGAGCAGTTCTTC. It is translated as CASSQDVAGVYNEQFF.

This clonotype was observed a few times. The chain joins TRBV28 to TRBJ1-4, with 8 bases fitting TRBD1. With V trimmed by 2 bases and J by 4 bases, 12 bases remained unmatched. Germline CDR1 and CDR2: MDHEN and SYDVKM. The CDR3 extends over 18 amino acids. The CDR3 DNA follows: TGTGCCAGCAGTTTAGTCGAGGGGGAGGGACAGGATAATGAAAAACTGTTTTTT. Protein sequence: CASSLVEGEGQDNEKLFF.

The chain links TRBV27 to TRBJ1-1; TRBD1 might be the D (6 bases). The CDR3 spans 12 residues. Trimming stripped 6 bases from V and 7 bases from J, with 12 bases between. Germline V gene sequence: CDR1 MNHEY, CDR2 SMNVEV (reference sequence). CDR3 DNA sequence: TGTGCCAGCAGACGGAGGGGGGGTGAAGCTTTCTTT. Amino acids: CASRRRGGEAFF.

This chain connects TRBV6-1 to TRBJ1-3; possibly TRBD1 for D (6 bases). This CDR3 has 15 residues. Germline-derived CDR1 and CDR2 are MNHNS and SASEGT. V shed 8 bases and J shed 1 base, with 15 bases lying between them. The CDR3 here is CASVGTPTSGNTIYF. The DNA for the CDR3 is TGTGCCAGCGTCGGGACACCTACTTCTGGAAACACCATATATTTT.

At least ten counts were recorded for this clonotype. This rearrangement joins TRBV5-1 to TRBJ2-1; D may be TRBD2 (6 bases). Germline V gives CDR1 SGHRS, CDR2 YFSETQ. The CDR3 consists of 12 residues. With 4 bases removed from V and 7 bases from J, the gap between germline ends came to 9 bases. The CDR3: CASSRTTNEQFF. The CDR3 nucleotides read TGCGCCAGCAGCAGGACTACTAATGAGCAGTTCTTC.

This clonotype has only a few counts. The rearrangement joins TRBV7-9 to TRBJ2-7, with a possible D match to TRBD1 (5 bases). The V gene lost 4 bases and the J gene lost 7 bases, with 17 bases spanning the gap. Germline CDR1 and CDR2: SEHNR and FQNEAQ (reference sequence). CDR3 size: 14 residues. The CDR3 is CASSSKTDLGEQYF. Written as DNA, the CDR3 is TGTGCCAGCAGCTCCAAGACAGATTTAGGGGAGCAGTACTTC.

This clonotype was detected ten times or more. The CDR3 coding sequence is TGTGCCTGGAGTGTTACTGCTGAAGCTTTCTTT. Translated: CAWSVTAEAFF. The chain has TRBV30 and TRBJ1-1; D is unclear. From germline, CDR1 is GTSNPN and CDR2 SVGIG (reference sequence). V lost 0 bases and J 6 bases, leaving 5 bases between the germline ends. This CDR3 has 11 amino acids. Full variable domain (rest looked up from reference TRBV30 and TRBJ1-1): SQTIHQWPATLVQPVGSPLSLECTVEGTSNPNLYWYRQAAGRGLQLLFYSVGIGQISSEVPQNLSASRPQDRQFILSSKKLLLSDSGFYLCAWSVTAEAFFGQGTRLTVV.

This clonotype was found many times. This clone may be a read error of a much larger clone one base away. The genes are TRBV7-2 and TRBJ2-1; 12 bases map to TRBD2. After removal of 5 bases from V and 4 bases from J, the junction contained 0 bases not matched to a gene. The CDR3 covers 14 residues. Germline V gene data show CDR1 as SGHTA and CDR2 as FQGNSA. Written as DNA, the CDR3 is TGTGCCAGCAGCACTAGCGGGAGGTACAATGAGCAGTTCTTC. Translated, it gives CASSTSGRYNEQFF.

This clonotype was counted only a few times. At one boundary the junction diverges from the germline segment, which might be a read error. This chain uses TRBV11-2 with TRBJ2-1; D remains ambiguous. Germline V CDR1 and CDR2: SGHAT, FQNNGV. The CDR3 totals 16 residues. CDR3 nucleotides: TGTGCCAGCAGCCCCGTTGGGGTTAACTCCTACAATGGGCAGTTCTTC. Its protein product is CASSPVGVNSYNGQFF.

The chain uses TRBV6-1 and TRBJ1-2; no definite D call. Germline CDR1 is MNHNS and CDR2 is SASEGT. The CDR3 runs 14 residues. Trimming pared 3 bases from V and 8 bases from J, leaving 16 bases between. CDR3 nucleotides: TGTGCCAGCAGTGAGTCGACACCATGGCAGGGCTACACCTTC. It translates to CASSESTPWQGYTF.